This TCR beta chain was identified in a study of shared clonotypes between healthy human individuals. In replicate PCRs of sorted subsets, 150 to 200 ng DNA, roughly 31,000 T cell genomes, was used. Method: immunoSEQ multiplex PCR; TCRdb's copy keeps in-frame clones and lacks some. The sample includes over a million clones, 95% to 99% of them seen just once. The CDR3 is made up of 15 amino acids. Per the germline V gene, CDR1 is LNHDA and CDR2 is SQIVND (reference sequence). The V segment lost 4 bases and the J segment 2 bases; nucleotides outside the gene matches: 3. The V and J genes are TRBV19 and TRBJ2-7; 12 nucleotides match TRBD2. This TCR was sampled from a man younger than 40 in good health. The sequencing sample was made of naive CD4+ T cells sorted from blood. Subset in this sample: CD45RA+ positively selected. CDR3 DNA: TGTGCCAGTAGTACCGGACTAGCGGGAACCTACGAGCAGTACTTC. This sequence encodes CASSTGLAGTYEQYF. Full variable domain (outside the CDR3, taken from reference TRBV19 and TRBJ2-7): DGGITQSPKYLFRKEGQNVTLSCEQNLNHDAMYWYRQDPGQGLRLIYYSQIVNDFQKGDIAEGYSVSREKKESFPLTVTSAQKNPTAFYLCASSTGLAGTYEQYFGPGTRLTVT.